This T cell receptor beta chain was identified during a study of regulatory T cells in long-lasting Graves disease. Study as a whole: Over 5 years of antithyroid drugs plus positive TSH receptor antibodies defined persistent Graves' disease.

V lost 3 bases to trimming and J lost 4 bases; unmatched junction nucleotides: 7. The length of the CDR3 is 15 residues. The germline V gene has CDR1 DFQATT and CDR2 SNEGSKA (reference sequence). This clonotype was detected a few times. Building of the TCR beta libraries involved iRepertoire HTBI primers and Arm-PCR of CDR3 regions. TCRdb reprocessed the multiplex PCR reads with MiXCR, giving one entry per CDR3 protein. The sample lists under 450,000 distinct CDR3 sequences, about a quarter occurring once. The time point here: persistent/refractory GD, antithyroid drugs over 5 years with positive TRAb. RNA isolated from PBMCs was used to make the TCR library. The authors drew 9 to 9.5 milliliters of peripheral blood into EDTA tubes.

The TCR sequence derives from a female donor with Graves disease. This specimen consisted of peripheral blood mononuclear cells (PBMCs), obtained when the disease was refractory, from a patient treated with antithyroid drugs. The V and J genes are TRBV20-1 and TRBJ1-5; TRBD1 agrees at 9 bases. The CDR3 reads CSARPGTGPNQPQHF. The CDR3 DNA is TGCAGTGCTAGGCCCGGGACAGGGCCAAATCAGCCCCAGCATTTT.